The rows below give T cell receptor beta chains drawn from one sample of a study of blood T cell repertoires in COVID-19. Data came from immunoSEQ multiplex PCR; TCRdb stores just in-frame clones and leaves some out. The sample lists under 400,000 clones; approximately 89% were seen once. The specimen was peripheral blood. These receptors were taken from a woman aged 60-75 years with COVID-19, enrolled during active disease. Each CDR3 is given with its conserved first and last residue. D genes are given only for firm matches. For some rows the clone size is stated as once, few or many, or as a class when expanded; others skip it.

TRBD1	TRBV5-6	TRBJ2-5	-	CASSPNPGQIVAQYF	TGTGCCAGCAGCCCGAATCCGGGACAGATTGTGGCCCAGTACTTC
-	TRBV7-2	TRBJ2-3	-	CASTLPGTTDTQYF	TGTGCCAGCACCCTTCCAGGGACTACAGATACGCAGTATTTT
-	TRBV18	TRBJ1-3	-	CASSPTAAGIGNTIYF	TGTGCCAGCTCACCCACCGCTGCCGGAATCGGGAACACCATATATTTT
TRBD2	TRBV5-1	TRBJ2-6	-	CASSSSGTSGAGANVLTF	TGCGCCAGCAGCTCCTCCGGGACTAGCGGGGCTGGGGCCAACGTCCTGACTTTC
TRBD1	TRBV4-1	TRBJ1-1	-	CASSRIGTGGTEAFF	TGCGCCAGCAGCCGGATCGGCACAGGGGGGACTGAAGCTTTCTTT
-	TRBV5-1	TRBJ1-2	-	CASSLGPGTSYGYTF	TGCGCCAGCAGCTTGGGACCGGGGACATCCTATGGCTACACCTTC
-	TRBV25-1	TRBJ1-6	-	CASSEVGAAHNSPLHF	TGTGCCAGCAGTGAGGTAGGGGCAGCTCATAATTCACCCCTCCACTTT
TRBD1	TRBV9	TRBJ2-7	-	CASSPSTGGGLEQYF	TGTGCCAGCAGCCCATCGACAGGGGGAGGCCTCGAGCAGTACTTC
TRBD1	TRBV10-3	TRBJ2-1	-	CAISPGQDNEQFF	TGTGCCATCAGTCCCGGACAGGACAATGAGCAGTTCTTC
-	TRBV10-3	TRBJ1-3	-	CASGEVPSGNTIYF	TGTGCCTCCGGCGAGGTACCCTCTGGAAACACCATATATTTT
TRBD2	TRBV18	TRBJ2-5	-	CASSPLPSGGQETQYF	TGTGCCAGCTCACCACTGCCTAGCGGGGGCCAAGAGACCCAGTACTTC
-	TRBV7-9	TRBJ2-1	few	CASSLTGGLYNEQFF	TGTGCCAGCAGCTTAACAGGGGGACTATACAATGAGCAGTTCTTC
-	TRBV5-1	TRBJ2-6	few	CASSARVSGANVLTF	TGCGCCAGCAGCGCCAGGGTCTCTGGGGCCAACGTCCTGACTTTC
TRBD1	TRBV3-1/TRBV3-2	TRBJ1-5	once	CASSAGTGENQPQHF	TGTGCCAGCAGCGCCGGGACAGGGGAGAATCAGCCCCAGCATTTT
TRBD1	TRBV4-1	TRBJ1-5	-	CASSQGTGGRSNQPQHF	TGCGCCAGCAGCCAAGGGACAGGGGGGAGGTCTAATCAGCCCCAGCATTTT
TRBD2	TRBV5-1	TRBJ2-2	-	CASSPGGPTGELFF	TGCGCCAGCAGCCCGGGGGGGCCCACCGGGGAGCTGTTTTTT
TRBD2	TRBV7-8	TRBJ2-3	-	CASSSTQTSGGSSTDTQYF	TGTGCCAGCAGCTCTACTCAGACTAGCGGGGGGTCTAGCACAGATACGCAGTATTTT
-	TRBV14	TRBJ1-1	-	CASSQDKFYTEAFF	TGTGCCAGCAGCCAAGATAAATTTTACACTGAAGCTTTCTTT
-	TRBV19	TRBJ1-4	once	CASTSNGGHNEKLFF	TGTGCCAGTACCTCCAACGGGGGTCACAATGAAAAACTGTTTTTT
-	TRBV18	TRBJ2-7	-	CASSPAQGNYEQYF	TGTGCCAGCTCACCGGCGCAGGGAAACTACGAGCAGTACTTC
TRBD1	TRBV7-9	TRBJ1-6	-	CASSLERTGRPNSPLHF	TGTGCCAGCAGTTTAGAGCGGACAGGGAGACCAAATTCACCCCTCCACTTT
TRBD1	TRBV28	TRBJ1-5	-	CASTRGGTVNQPQHF	TGTGCCAGCACCAGAGGAGGGACAGTTAATCAGCCCCAGCATTTT
-	TRBV30	TRBJ2-4	-	CAWSARGLVAKNIQYF	TGTGCCTGGAGTGCCCGGGGTTTGGTGGCCAAAAACATTCAGTACTTC
-	TRBV7-9	TRBJ2-1	-	CASSAPRGYNEQFF	TGTGCCAGCAGCGCCCCACGGGGTTACAATGAGCAGTTCTTC
-	TRBV10-3	TRBJ1-4	-	CAISADRLEKLFF	TGTGCCATCAGTGCTGACAGGTTGGAAAAACTGTTTTTT
-	TRBV2	TRBJ1-1	-	CASSTEAFF	TGTGCCAGCTCAACTGAAGCTTTCTTT
-	TRBV13	TRBJ2-1	-	CASSPDSYNEQFF	TGTGCCAGCAGCCCAGACTCCTACAATGAGCAGTTCTTC
TRBD1	TRBV6-1	TRBJ2-2	once	CASSGPGQSNTGELFF	TGTGCCAGCAGTGGACCGGGACAGTCGAACACCGGGGAGCTGTTTTTT
-	TRBV6-5	TRBJ1-2	-	CASSYSEQLYGYTF	TGTGCCAGCAGTTACTCGGAGCAGCTCTATGGCTACACCTTC
-	TRBV21-1	TRBJ1-6	-	CASSNCPGQGRSPLHF	TGTGCCAGCAGCAACTGCCCGGGACAGGGCCGCTCACCCCTCCACTTT
TRBD2	TRBV11-2	TRBJ2-1	once	CASSLDLRGGREQFF	TGTGCCAGCAGCTTAGATCTACGGGGGGGCCGTGAGCAGTTCTTC
-	TRBV2	TRBJ2-7	-	CASGDNYEQYF	TGTGCCAGCGGCGACAACTACGAGCAGTACTTC
-	TRBV7-3	TRBJ2-5	-	CASSLITQETQYF	TGTGCCAGCAGCTTAATCACTCAAGAGACCCAGTACTTC